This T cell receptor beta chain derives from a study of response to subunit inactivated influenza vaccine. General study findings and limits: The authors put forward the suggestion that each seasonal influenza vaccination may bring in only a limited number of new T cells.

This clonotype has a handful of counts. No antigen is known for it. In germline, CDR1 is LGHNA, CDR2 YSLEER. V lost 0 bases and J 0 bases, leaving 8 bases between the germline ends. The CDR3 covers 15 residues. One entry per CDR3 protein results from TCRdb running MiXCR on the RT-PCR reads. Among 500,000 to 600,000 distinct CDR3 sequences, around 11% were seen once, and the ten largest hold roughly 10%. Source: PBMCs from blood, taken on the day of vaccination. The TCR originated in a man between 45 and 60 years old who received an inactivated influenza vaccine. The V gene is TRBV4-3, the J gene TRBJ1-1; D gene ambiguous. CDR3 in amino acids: CASSQDYRMNTEAFF. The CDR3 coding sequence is TGCGCCAGCAGCCAAGATTACCGCATGAACACTGAAGCTTTCTTT.